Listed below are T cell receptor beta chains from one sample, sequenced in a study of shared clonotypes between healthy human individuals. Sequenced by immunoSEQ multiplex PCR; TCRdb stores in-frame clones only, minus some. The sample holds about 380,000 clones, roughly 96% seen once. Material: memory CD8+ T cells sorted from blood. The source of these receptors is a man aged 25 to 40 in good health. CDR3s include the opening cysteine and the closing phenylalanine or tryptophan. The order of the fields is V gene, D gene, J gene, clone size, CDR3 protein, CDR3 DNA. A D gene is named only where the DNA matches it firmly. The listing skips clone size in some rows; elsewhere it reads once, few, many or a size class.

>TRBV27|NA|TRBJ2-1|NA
CASSLRASVDEQFF
TGTGCCAGCAGTCTCCGGGCCTCCGTCGATGAGCAGTTCTTC
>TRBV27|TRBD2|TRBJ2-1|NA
CASKPTSPSSYNEQFF
TGTGCCAGCAAACCGACTAGCCCTAGCTCCTACAATGAGCAGTTCTTC
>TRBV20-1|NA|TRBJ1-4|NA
CSAFSGEKLFF
TGCAGTGCTTTCTCGGGAGAAAAACTGTTTTTT
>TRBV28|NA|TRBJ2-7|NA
CASKGVDYEQYF
TGTGCCAGCAAGGGAGTCGACTACGAGCAGTACTTC
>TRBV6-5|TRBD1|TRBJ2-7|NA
CASSYSDRVSYEQYF
TGTGCCAGCAGTTACTCGGACAGGGTCTCCTACGAGCAGTACTTC
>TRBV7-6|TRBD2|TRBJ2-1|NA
CASSLGLAAYNEQFF
TGTGCCAGCAGCTTAGGACTAGCGGCCTACAATGAGCAGTTCTTC
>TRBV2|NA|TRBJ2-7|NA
CASSVESYEQYF
TGTGCCAGCAGTGTGGAATCCTACGAGCAGTACTTC
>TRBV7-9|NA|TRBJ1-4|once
CASSAQGGEKLFF
TGTGCCAGCAGCGCACAGGGAGGGGAAAAACTGTTTTTT
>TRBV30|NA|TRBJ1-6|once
CAWTLRPYNSPLHF
TGTGCCTGGACCCTCAGGCCCTATAATTCACCCCTCCACTTT
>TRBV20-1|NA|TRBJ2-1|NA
CTPGHQEQFF
TGCACCCCGGGACATCAAGAGCAGTTCTTC
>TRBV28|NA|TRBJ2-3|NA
CASSYGDFTDTQYF
TGTGCCAGCAGTTATGGGGATTTCACAGATACGCAGTATTTT
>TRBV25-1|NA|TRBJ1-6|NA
CASSEGYNSPLHF
TGTGCCAGCAGTGAGGGCTATAATTCACCCCTCCACTTT
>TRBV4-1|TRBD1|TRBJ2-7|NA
CASSQKQGYEQYF
TGCGCCAGCAGCCAGAAACAGGGGTACGAGCAGTACTTC
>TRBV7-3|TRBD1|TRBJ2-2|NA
CASSPGTGVGTGELFF
TGTGCCAGCAGCCCTGGGACAGGGGTCGGCACCGGGGAGCTGTTTTTT
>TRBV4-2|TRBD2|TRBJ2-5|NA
CASSQGGSGETQYF
TGTGCCAGCAGCCAAGGCGGTAGCGGGGAGACCCAGTACTTC
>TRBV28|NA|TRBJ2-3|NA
CASSLGVWDTQYF
TGTGCCAGCAGTTTGGGGGTCTGGGATACGCAGTATTTT
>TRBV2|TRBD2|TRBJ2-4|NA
CASRLTSGTYF
TGTGCCAGCAGGCTCACTAGCGGGACGTACTTC
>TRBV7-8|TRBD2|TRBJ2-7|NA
CASSLPSGLMYEQYF
TGTGCCAGCAGCTTACCCTCGGGACTAATGTACGAGCAGTACTTC
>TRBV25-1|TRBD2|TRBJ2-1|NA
CASSPPGLAGYNEQFF
TGTGCCAGCAGTCCCCCGGGACTAGCGGGATACAATGAGCAGTTCTTC
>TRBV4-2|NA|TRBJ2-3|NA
CASSQDRGDYSDTQYF
TGTGCCAGCAGCCAAGATCGAGGAGACTACTCAGATACGCAGTATTTT
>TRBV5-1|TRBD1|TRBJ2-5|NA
CASSSTGGQETQYF
TGCGCCAGCAGCAGTACAGGGGGTCAAGAGACCCAGTACTTC
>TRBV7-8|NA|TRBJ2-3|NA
CASSFLTSTDTQYF
TGTGCCAGCAGCTTTCTCACTAGCACAGATACGCAGTATTTT
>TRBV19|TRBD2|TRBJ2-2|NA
CASSIAGLAGELFF
TGTGCCAGTAGTATAGCAGGACTAGCCGGGGAGCTGTTTTTT
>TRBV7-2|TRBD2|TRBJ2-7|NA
CASSLDPGLAIDEQYF
TGTGCCAGCAGCTTAGACCCGGGACTAGCGATCGACGAGCAGTACTTC
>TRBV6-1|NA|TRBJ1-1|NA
CASTIGMNTEAFF
TGTGCCAGCACCATAGGCATGAACACTGAAGCTTTCTTT
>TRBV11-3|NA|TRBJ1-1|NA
CASSKEEGLEAFF
TGTGCCAGCAGCAAAGAGGAGGGGCTTGAAGCTTTCTTT
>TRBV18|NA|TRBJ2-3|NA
CASSPPQRADTQYF
TGTGCCAGCTCACCGCCACAGCGCGCAGATACGCAGTATTTT
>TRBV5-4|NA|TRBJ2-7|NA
CASSPELAVGEQYF
TGTGCCAGCAGCCCAGAGCTAGCAGTGGGGGAGCAGTACTTC
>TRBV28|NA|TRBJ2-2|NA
CASSFFQAGELFF
TGTGCCAGCAGTTTTTTCCAGGCCGGGGAGCTGTTTTTT
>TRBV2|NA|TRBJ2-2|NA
CASSEAQGRTGELFF
TGTGCCAGCAGTGAAGCCCAGGGGCGTACCGGGGAGCTGTTTTTT
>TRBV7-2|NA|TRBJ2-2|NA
CASSIGTLNTGELFF
TGTGCCAGCAGCATAGGGACGTTGAACACCGGGGAGCTGTTTTTT